This T cell receptor (beta chain) is drawn from a study of blood T cell repertoires in COVID-19 (dated by TCRdb to about 2020). Concerning the study at large: Samples from collaborators originated in the United States, Italy and Spain and spanned both the acute and convalescent phases of COVID-19. The material from the prospective study consisted of cDNA or gDNA derived from T cells, B-cell-depleted T cells, or PBMCs. The dataset comprised deeply sampled blood TCRbeta repertoires from subjects exposed to, actively infected with, or recovered from COVID-19. The repertoires were made available in a free public database intended to serve as a resource for research on the immune response to SARS-CoV-2. The samples were drawn from the first 160 participants of the ongoing ImmuneRACE study and from 1,254 subjects provided by 6 global collaborators. A de-identified subject ID, COVID-19 status, age in years and sex were almost always included in the sample metadata. Where available, HLA class I and class II types were obtained from metadata supplied by the sample provider rather than from assay-based typing. The study at large found these results: Clinical and demographic metadata were provided uncurated, with the amount varying by source and participant.

TCRbeta CDR3 regions were amplified from genomic DNA by means of the immunoSEQ Assay, a bias-controlled multiplex PCR. The authors' pipeline ran thus. Within the assay, amplification of reference gene primers was used to estimate how many nucleated cells each sample contained. Sequence reads were collapsed and filtered to measure the absolute abundance of every unique TCRbeta CDR3 rearrangement. For each sample, productive Simpson clonality was calculated as the square root of Simpson's diversity index over productive rearrangements. Imported from immuneACCESS, the table was reduced by TCRdb to in-frame sequences with V and J called. These copies leave out some clones; in studies compared against another copy, an unresolved V gene accounts for under half, and the cause of the remainder is not known. V and J calls plus clone size are reproduced from that table; the DNA served to infer D and trimming. The sample data list around 310,000 clones, and nearly 90% of these were observed just once. The top ten clones comprise around 0.97% of the sample.

The CDR3 covers 16 residues, taking in both the cysteine and the phenylalanine. The retained sequence is limited to the CDR3, 48 bases, with the frame set at the first base. Per the germline V gene, MNHEY is the CDR1 and SVGAGI is the CDR2. Cut back by 2 bases and 2 bases, the V and J ends lie 10 bases apart. Worth noting for this clone: The antigen it binds to is not known. Base qualities are not recorded, but no much larger clone differs from it by a single base.

One collaborating source in Seattle enrolled patients during active infection and followed them longitudinally through the course of disease. Each collaborating institution followed its own protocols to collect whole blood in K2EDTA tubes. Collaborator samples were shipped for TCRbeta analysis as frozen whole blood, isolated PBMCs, or DNA extracted from either sample type. In this chain, TRBV6-5 is recombined with TRBJ1-6; the best D guess is TRBD1, with 5 bases matching. The sequenced material came from peripheral blood. This clonotype originated in a woman between 40 and 50 years old with COVID-19, enrolled during active disease. This receptor has the CDR3 CASSYRGTAYNSPLHF. The DNA sequence reads TGTGCCAGCAGTTACCGCGGGACGGCCTATAATTCACCCCTCCACTTT.